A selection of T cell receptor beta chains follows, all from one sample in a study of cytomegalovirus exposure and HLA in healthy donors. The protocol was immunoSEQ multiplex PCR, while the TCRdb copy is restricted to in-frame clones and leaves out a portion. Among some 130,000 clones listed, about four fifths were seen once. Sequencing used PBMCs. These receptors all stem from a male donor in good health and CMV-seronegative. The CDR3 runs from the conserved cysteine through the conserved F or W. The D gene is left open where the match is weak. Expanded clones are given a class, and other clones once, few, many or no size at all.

TGTGCCAGCAGTTATCCGGGGTCCTACGAGCAGTACTTC,CASSYPGSYEQYF,TRBJ2-7,-,TRBV6-5,-
TGCGCCAGCAGCTTGGCCGGGGGGCAGGGAGAGACCCAGTACTTC,CASSLAGGQGETQYF,TRBJ2-5,-,TRBV5-1,-
TGTGCCAGCAGGGGGCAGGGGAATAATTCACCCCTCCACTTT,CASRGQGNNSPLHF,TRBJ1-6,-,TRBV11-2,-
TGTGCCAGCTCACAGAGAGCGGGGGCACCCAGCTCCTACAATGAGCAGTTCTTC,CASSQRAGAPSSYNEQFF,TRBJ2-1,-,TRBV18,TRBD2
TGCGCCAGCAGCCAAGTAGGGGGGGGCGTCTACAATGAGCAGTTCTTC,CASSQVGGGVYNEQFF,TRBJ2-1,-,TRBV4-3,-
TGTGCCAGCACCAGGACAGGGGTCGGAAACACCATATATTTT,CASTRTGVGNTIYF,TRBJ1-3,-,TRBV21-1,-
TGTGCCAGCAGCCCACAAGAGGGTCGGGATGCGGTTGGAAACACCATATATTTT,CASSPQEGRDAVGNTIYF,TRBJ1-3,-,TRBV27,-
TGTGCCAGCAGCTTACGGCGGGGGGCAAACACAGATACGCAGTATTTT,CASSLRRGANTDTQYF,TRBJ2-3,-,TRBV7-2,TRBD2
TGTGCCAGCAGCTCTGACAGGGCTAACGAGCAGTACTTC,CASSSDRANEQYF,TRBJ2-7,-,TRBV11-2,TRBD1
TGTGCCAGAAGCTTGGGAGAGGAGGGTGGAAACACCATATATTTT,CARSLGEEGGNTIYF,TRBJ1-3,once,TRBV5-3,-
TGTGCCAGCAGGACAGGGATTGGACCCCTCCACTTT,CASRTGIGPLHF,TRBJ1-6,-,TRBV25-1,TRBD1
TGTGCCAGCAGCTTAGAAGAGGGCAGGAGCTCCTACGAGCAGTACTTC,CASSLEEGRSSYEQYF,TRBJ2-7,-,TRBV7-6,-
TGTGCCAGCAGTCCTACAGGGATCTATGGCTACACCTTC,CASSPTGIYGYTF,TRBJ1-2,-,TRBV11-2,-
TGTGCCAGCAGCCTCGGGGGGCGTATCGATGAGCAGTTCTTC,CASSLGGRIDEQFF,TRBJ2-1,-,TRBV7-2,-
TGTGCCAGCAGCTTGAGCGTACAGGGCCATCAGCCCCAGCATTTT,CASSLSVQGHQPQHF,TRBJ1-5,-,TRBV7-2,-
TGTGCCAGTAGTATAAGCCAGGGATATCAGCCCCAGCATTTT,CASSISQGYQPQHF,TRBJ1-5,-,TRBV19,-
TGCGCCAGCAGCTCGGGACAGGACGGCCACGAGCAGTACTTC,CASSSGQDGHEQYF,TRBJ2-7,once,TRBV5-1,TRBD1
TGTGCCAGCAGCTTAAGCCTAGCGGGGGACCTTGAGCAGTTCTTC,CASSLSLAGDLEQFF,TRBJ2-1,-,TRBV13,TRBD2
TGTGCTAGTGGTCTCCCGGGACAGGGGAGAGGCTACACCTTC,CASGLPGQGRGYTF,TRBJ1-2,-,TRBV12-5,TRBD1
TGCGCCAGCAGCCAGGCCCTGACAGGGCCTTCCTACGAGCAGTACTTC,CASSQALTGPSYEQYF,TRBJ2-7,-,TRBV4-3,TRBD1
TGTGCCAGCTCACCCCGGGACTGGCGGCTAGGGGAGACCCAGTACTTC,CASSPRDWRLGETQYF,TRBJ2-5,-,TRBV18,-
TGCGCCAGCAGCCGTGGTTTTCTAGCGATTAACACCGGGGAGCTGTTTTTT,CASSRGFLAINTGELFF,TRBJ2-2,-,TRBV5-1,-
TGTGCCACCAGAACAGGGGGCGCAGATACGCAGTATTTT,CATRTGGADTQYF,TRBJ2-3,-,TRBV15,TRBD1
TGTGCCAGGAACCTCCACAGGCCGATAGGTGGAAACACCATATATTTT,CARNLHRPIGGNTIYF,TRBJ1-3,-,TRBV19,-